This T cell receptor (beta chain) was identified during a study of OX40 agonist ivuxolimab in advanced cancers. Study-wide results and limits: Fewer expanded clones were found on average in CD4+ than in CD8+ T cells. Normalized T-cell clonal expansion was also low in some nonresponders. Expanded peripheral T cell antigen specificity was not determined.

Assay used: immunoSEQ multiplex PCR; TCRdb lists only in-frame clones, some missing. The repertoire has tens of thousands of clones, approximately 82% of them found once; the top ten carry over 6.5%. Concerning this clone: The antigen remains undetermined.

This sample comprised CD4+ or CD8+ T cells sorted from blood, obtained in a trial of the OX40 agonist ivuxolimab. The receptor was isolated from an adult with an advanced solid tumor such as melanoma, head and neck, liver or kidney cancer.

CDR3 in DNA: TGTGCCAGCAGCAAAAAACGTGGTGGGGCGAGGCTAGCCAAAAACATTCAGTACTTC. This encodes CASSKKRGGARLAKNIQYF. The chain links TRBV21-1 to TRBJ2-4; no DNA check was done on the table's D call, TRBD1. TRBV21-1 is a pseudogene locus. This CDR3 is built from 19 residues.